Sequencing of this TCR beta chain was carried out in a study of T cells in Graves' hyperthyroidism and ophthalmopathy. Study information: At the time of initial diagnosis and before any treatment, peripheral blood was collected. General study results and limits: In the analysis, a 13 V-J model separated ophthalmopathy from stable hyperthyroidism.

The germline gives CDR1 SGHDN, CDR2 FVKESK. The length of the CDR3 is 16 residues. V shed 0 bases and J shed 5 bases, with 13 bases lying between them. Amplification targeted TCR beta CDR3 regions from RNA transcripts. A first-round RT-PCR of the TCR CDR3 used the HTBI primer set. TCRdb re-called the multiplex PCR reads through MiXCR, storing one row per CDR3 protein. The table records around 720,000 distinct CDR3 sequences, 30% to 40% of them present only once. This clonotype showed up just a few times. The antigen is unknown. The definition of stable Graves' hyperthyroidism was no ophthalmopathy progression within 18 months. Patients aged 18 to 65 had newly diagnosed hyperthyroidism that had lasted under 2 months.

Specimen: blood. V usage is TRBV14 and J usage is TRBJ2-2; D remains ambiguous. The receptor comes from a woman in her forties with Graves' hyperthyroidism. The CDR3 sequence is CASSQDTVRMTGELFF. CDR3 DNA: TGTGCCAGCAGCCAAGACACCGTCCGGATGACCGGGGAGCTGTTTTTT.